The clone carrying this T cell receptor (beta chain) was detected only a few times. What it binds is unknown. Healthy individuals who donated bone marrow served as the donors. Trimming took off 7 bases at V and 4 bases at J, with 25 bases between the two ends. The CDR3 loop spans 16 amino acids. CDR1 is SQVTM, CDR2 ANQGSEA, per germline. This entry is derived from a study of cytomegalovirus exposure and HLA in healthy donors. Study-wide findings and caveats: According to the study, 160 or so TCR beta chains were cytomegalovirus-associated. Confirmation was obtained in vitro that a few CMV-associated chains are specific for CMV antigens. Roughly even sequencing depth across donors was the assumption behind the presence/absence analyses.

The primer mix had 60 Vbeta and 13 Jbeta primers. TCRdb keeps only in-frame clones here, not all; method: immunoSEQ multiplex PCR. The sample has about 140,000 clones; 70% to 80% are singletons. J is TRBJ1-2 and V is TRBV29-1; no clear D gene. This sequence originates from a woman younger than 30 in good health and CMV-seropositive. The material sequenced was PBMCs. In nucleotides, the CDR3 is TGCAGCGCGGAGGAGAAGAGTGGGGTTATGGCCTATGGCTACACCTTC. This gives the protein CSAEEKSGVMAYGYTF.